The entry that follows covers one T cell receptor (beta chain) sequence. This sample stems from a study of blood T cell repertoires in COVID-19. On the study more broadly: Samples came from the United States, Italy and Spain, spanning acute and convalescent COVID-19. In each case, the material was cDNA or gDNA derived from T cells, B-cell-depleted T cells, or PBMCs.

Study processing details: Estimation of nucleated cell counts was performed using reference gene primer amplification. Libraries were prepared by immunoSEQ multiplex PCR; TCRdb keeps only in-frame clonotypes and omits some of them. The V and J calls and clone size were taken over from that table, and D and trimming were inferred from the DNA. The sample lists about 250,000 clones; about 82% were seen once. This CDR3 has 15 amino acids. Germline CDR1 and CDR2: MNHNS and SASEGT. Trimming cost V 3 bases and J 6 bases; bases outside gene matches: 6. The receptor's source is a woman older than 75 with COVID-19, enrolled during active disease. The rearrangement joins TRBV6-1 to TRBJ1-5, with 9 bases that match TRBD1. Sequencing input: peripheral blood. CDR3 sequence: CASSDGGTGSQPQHF. As DNA, the CDR3 is TGTGCCAGCAGTGACGGCGGGACAGGGAGTCAGCCCCAGCATTTT.